Listed here is a single TCR beta chain. Its matching antigen is unknown. Sorting gave populations that all exceeded 98% purity. Reverse transcription of all isolated RNA meant that expressed TCRB transcripts were sequenced. Some clones are missing from TCRdb's copy, which holds only in-frame ones; the method was immunoSEQ multiplex PCR. The sample lists hundreds of thousands of clones, around an eighth occurring once. The record originates from a study of beta chain features in type 1 diabetes. Study outcomes and limitations: Researchers report that Type 1 diabetes patients had moderately but significantly shorter TCRB CDR3s across all four CD4+ subsets. In cDNA sequencing, cells with high TCR expression could be over-represented.

CDR1 and CDR2 from the germline V gene are SEHNR and FQNEAQ (reference sequence). V shed 5 bases and J 7 bases; nucleotides not matched to a gene: 4. CDR3 length equals 13 residues. The rearrangement uses TRBV7-9 and TRBJ1-4, with 7 positions matching TRBD1. This TCR was sampled from a man aged 18 to 29 with type 1 diabetes. The material sequenced was naive CD4+ T cells from blood. CDR3 DNA: TGTGCCAGCAGCCGCGGACAGGCTGAAAAACTGTTTTTT. Its protein product is CASSRGQAEKLFF. Supplemented by reference TRBV7-9 and TRBJ1-4, the full variable domain reads DTGVSQNPRHKITKRGQNVTFRCDPISEHNRLYWYRQTLGQGPEFLTYFQNEAQLEKSRLLSDRFSAERPKGSFSTLEIQRTEQGDSAMYLCASSRGQAEKLFFGSGTQLSVL.